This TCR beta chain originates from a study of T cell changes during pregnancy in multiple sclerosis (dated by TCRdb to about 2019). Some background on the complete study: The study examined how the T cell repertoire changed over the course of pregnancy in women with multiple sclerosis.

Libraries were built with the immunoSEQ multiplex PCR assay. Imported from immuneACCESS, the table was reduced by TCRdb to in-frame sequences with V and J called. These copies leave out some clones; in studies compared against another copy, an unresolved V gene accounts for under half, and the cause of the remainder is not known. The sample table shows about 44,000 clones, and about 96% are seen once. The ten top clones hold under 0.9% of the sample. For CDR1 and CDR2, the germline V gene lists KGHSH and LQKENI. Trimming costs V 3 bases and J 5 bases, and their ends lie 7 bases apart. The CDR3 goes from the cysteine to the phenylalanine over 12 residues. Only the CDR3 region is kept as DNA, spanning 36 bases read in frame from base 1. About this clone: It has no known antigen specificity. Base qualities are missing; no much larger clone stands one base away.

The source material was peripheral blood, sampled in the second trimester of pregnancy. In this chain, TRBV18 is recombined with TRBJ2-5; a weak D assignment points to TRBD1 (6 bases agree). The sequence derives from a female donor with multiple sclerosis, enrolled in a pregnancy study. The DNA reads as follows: TGTGCCAGCTCACCTAGGGGGGAGACCCAGTACTTC. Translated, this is CASSPRGETQYF.